The 30 T cell receptor beta chains below all came from one sample that was sequenced in a study of siplizumab effects on memory and regulatory T cells. TCRdb's table, derived via immunoSEQ multiplex PCR, lists solely in-frame clones and lacks some. The repertoire holds tens of thousands of clones, with 93% as singletons. Sequences were obtained from CD8+ T cells sorted from blood. These receptors came from a human donor in good health.

This rearrangement joins TRBV5-6 to TRBJ2-7; 7 bases agree with TRBD1. CDR1 SGHDT and CDR2 YYEEEE come from the germline V gene. The V and J ends lost 3 bases and 6 bases, in that order; junction bases with no gene match: 12. This CDR3 region has 15 residues. The CDR3 region is CASSSDDRVVGEQYF. The CDR3 DNA reads as TGTGCCAGCAGCTCAGATGACAGGGTAGTTGGCGAGCAGTACTTC.

J is TRBJ2-2 and V is TRBV6-5; 9 bases fit TRBD1. This CDR3 has 15 residues. CDR1 and CDR2 (germline): MNHEY, SVGAGI. V lost 6 bases to trimming and J lost 6 bases; unmatched junction nucleotides: 8. The DNA of the CDR3 is TGTGCCAGCAGCGTACGGGACAGGGTGGCCGGGGAGCTGTTTTTT. This codes for CASSVRDRVAGELFF.

The V and J genes are TRBV4-1 and TRBJ1-5; 8 nucleotides align to TRBD1. CDR1 MGHRA and CDR2 YSYEKL come from the germline V gene. The trim removed 1 base at V and 6 bases at J, leaving 2 bases unmatched. The CDR3 runs to 14 residues. This chain's CDR3 is CASSQVDRGQPQHF. The CDR3 DNA sequence: TGCGCCAGCAGCCAAGTAGACAGGGGTCAGCCCCAGCATTTT.

The chain employs TRBV6-5 and TRBJ2-3, with D uncertain. This CDR3 is 13 amino acids long. Per germline, CDR1 MNHEY and CDR2 SVGAGI. The V and J ends lost 2 bases and 6 bases respectively, with 9 bases between them. CDR3 in amino acids: CASSYGSVDTQYF. CDR3 coding DNA: TGTGCCAGCAGTTACGGCTCGGTTGATACGCAGTATTTT.

This clone was detected only once. The rearrangement uses TRBV9 and TRBJ2-3, with D possibly TRBD2 on 5 matching bases. Germline CDR1 SGDLS, CDR2 YYNGEE. The CDR3 is made up of 12 amino acids. V was pared by 3 bases and J by 9 bases, with 11 bases between. The DNA for the CDR3 is TGTGCCAGCAGCGACCGGGATTACACGCAGTATTTT. The encoded protein is CASSDRDYTQYF.

V gene TRBV27 combines with J gene TRBJ2-3; the match to TRBD1 covers 10 bases. The V and J ends lost 10 bases and 0 bases, in that order; junction bases with no gene match: 13. The CDR3 covers 17 residues. CDR1 is MNHEY and CDR2 is SMNVEV in the germline V gene (reference sequence). Here the CDR3 reads CATYPGQGSPSTDTQYF. The CDR3 DNA reads as TGTGCCACTTATCCGGGACAGGGGAGCCCTAGCACAGATACGCAGTATTTT.

This clone was seen once. The chain links TRBV7-2 to TRBJ1-2; weak D call: TRBD1 (6 bases). Germline lookup yields CDR1 SGHTA and CDR2 FQGNSA. The length of the CDR3 is 16 residues. Trimming cost V 1 base and J 0 bases, with 12 bases left between them. The chain's CDR3 is CASSLGWTATNYGYTF. The CDR3 nucleotides are TGTGCCAGCAGCTTAGGATGGACAGCCACTAACTATGGCTACACCTTC.

This chain joins TRBV6-1 and TRBJ2-7; no clear D gene. The CDR3 loop spans 14 amino acids. From germline, CDR1 is MNHNS and CDR2 SASEGT. V dropped 2 bases and J dropped 1 base, with 9 bases sitting between them. This chain's CDR3 is CASSEFGRSYEQYF. As DNA, the CDR3 is TGTGCCAGCAGTGAATTTGGCAGGTCCTACGAGCAGTACTTC.

The rearrangement links TRBV28 to TRBJ1-2; 9 nucleotides agree with TRBD1. Germline trimming cut 6 bases from V and 5 bases from J; bases unmatched to any gene: 10. The CDR3 runs 15 residues. Germline assignment: CDR1 MDHEN and CDR2 SYDVKM. CDR3 sequence: CASSRDRDRDYGYTF. The CDR3 DNA is TGTGCCAGCAGCCGAGACCGGGACAGGGATTATGGCTACACCTTC.

The chain carries TRBV5-1 and TRBJ2-7; D might be TRBD1 or TRBD2, each matching 5 bases. CDR1 and CDR2 (germline): SGHRS, YFSETQ. This CDR3 comprises 15 residues. Trimming removed 0 bases from V and 2 bases from J, with 12 bases in between. The CDR3: CASSLELGTAYEQYF. The DNA of the CDR3 is TGCGCCAGCAGCTTGGAGCTGGGGACGGCCTACGAGCAGTACTTC.

CDR3 sequence reads: CASSPWTGQKDTQYF. CDR3 DNA sequence: TGTGCCAGCAGCCCATGGACAGGGCAGAAAGATACGCAGTATTTT. The gene calls are TRBV9 and TRBJ2-3; the match to TRBD1 covers 8 bases. Germline trimming cut 4 bases from V and 5 bases from J; bases unmatched to any gene: 9. The CDR3 is 15 amino acids. Germline V gene lookup returns CDR1 SGDLS and CDR2 YYNGEE.

The chain joins TRBV29-1 to TRBJ1-2, with D possibly TRBD1 on 5 matching bases. The CDR3 is 13 residues long. CDR1 and CDR2 (germline): SQVTM, ANQGSEA. V lost 6 bases and J lost 4, with 15 bases in between. CDR3 bases: TGCAGCGTCACAGGAGATATGGGCTATGGCTACACCTTC. Encoded protein: CSVTGDMGYGYTF.

The rearrangement uses TRBV19 and TRBJ1-1; D call uncertain. Trimming removed 9 bases at V and 1 base at J, with 12 bases between. The CDR3 length is 13 residues. Looked up from germline, CDR1 is LNHDA and CDR2 is SQIVND (reference sequence). The CDR3 sequence is CASRWAQNTEAFF. As DNA, the CDR3 is TGTGCCAGCCGATGGGCGCAGAACACTGAAGCTTTCTTT.

This chain joins TRBV7-2 and TRBJ2-7; D gene ambiguous. Trimming shortened V by 1 base and J by 2 bases, and 6 bases separated the two germline ends. Germline CDR1 reads SGHTA; CDR2 reads FQGNSA. CDR3 length equals 13 residues. The CDR3 region has the DNA TGTGCCAGCAGCTTAGGGGAAACCTACGAGCAGTACTTC. It specifies CASSLGETYEQYF.

V is TRBV27 and J is TRBJ1-1, with 7 bases that match TRBD1. Germline lookup yields CDR1 MNHEY and CDR2 SMNVEV (reference sequence). The CDR3 runs to 13 residues. V lost 5 bases and J lost 1; bases outside the gene matches: 1. CDR3 nucleotide sequence: TGTGCCAGCAGTACAGGGGAGAACACTGAAGCTTTCTTT. Amino acids: CASSTGENTEAFF.

The CDR3 protein is CASSQDRPYGYTF. Written as DNA, the CDR3 is TGTGCCAGCAGTCAGGACAGACCCTATGGCTACACCTTC. The chain combines TRBV6-6 with TRBJ1-2; maybe TRBD1 (6 bases). The CDR3 spans 13 residues. Per the germline V gene, CDR1 is MNHNY and CDR2 is SVGAGI (reference sequence). V lost 5 bases and J lost 4, with 11 bases in between.

V gene TRBV6-6 combines with J gene TRBJ1-2, with D uncertain. The germline V gene has CDR1 MNHNY and CDR2 SVGAGI (reference sequence). V lost 10 bases to trimming and J lost 2 bases, with 11 bases between them. This CDR3 spans 12 amino acids. This chain's CDR3 is CATDDGNYGYTF. CDR3 sequence (DNA): TGTGCCACCGACGACGGCAACTATGGCTACACCTTC.

The rearrangement uses TRBV7-2 and TRBJ2-2; TRBD2 agrees at 8 bases. The CDR3 covers 15 residues. Trimming at V came to 5 bases and at J to 5 bases, leaving 7 bases not matched to a gene. Germline V gene data show CDR1 as SGHTA and CDR2 as FQGNSA. CDR3 sequence reads: CASSPPGGGTGELFF. The DNA of the CDR3 is TGTGCCAGCAGCCCTCCTGGCGGGGGGACCGGGGAGCTGTTTTTT.

The V gene is TRBV9, the J gene TRBJ2-2, with TRBD2 matching over 7 bases. The CDR3 length is 16 residues. V shed 4 bases, J shed 0 bases, and the junction held 6 bases outside the gene matches. The germline CDR1 and CDR2 sequences are SGDLS and YYNGEE. The CDR3 reads CASSSQTSSNTGELFF. The CDR3 DNA follows: TGTGCCAGCAGCAGCCAGACTAGCTCGAACACCGGGGAGCTGTTTTTT.

The chain has TRBV28 and TRBJ1-5; no clear D. CDR1 and CDR2 (germline): MDHEN, SYDVKM. The germline V and J ends were trimmed by 5 bases and 0 bases, with 14 bases remaining between them. CDR3 length: 16 residues. This CDR3 reads CASSPVGSLSNQPQHF. The CDR3 DNA reads as TGTGCCAGCAGTCCCGTGGGGTCCCTTAGCAATCAGCCCCAGCATTTT. Full variable domain (rest looked up from reference TRBV28 and TRBJ1-5): DVKVTQSSRYLVKRTGEKVFLECVQDMDHENMFWYRQDPGLGLRLIYFSYDVKMKEKGDIPEGYSVSREKKERFSLILESASTNQTSMYLCASSPVGSLSNQPQHFGDGTRLSIL.

This sequence joins TRBV5-1 and TRBJ1-1; D unresolved. Between the trimmed V and J ends, which lost 0 bases and 5 bases, there was a span of 8 bases. This CDR3 is built from 13 residues. Germline V gives CDR1 SGHRS, CDR2 YFSETQ. The chain's CDR3 is CASSLVRGTEAFF. The CDR3, as DNA: TGCGCCAGCAGCTTGGTACGTGGGACTGAAGCTTTCTTT.

V and J are TRBV6-4 and TRBJ2-6, with TRBD1 as a possible D gene (5 bases). The CDR3 contains 15 residues. From germline, CDR1 is MRHNA and CDR2 SNTAGT. V was clipped by 2 bases and J by 4 bases, with 9 bases between them. As DNA, the CDR3 is TGTGCCAGCAGTGACAAGGGGTCCGGGGCCAACGTCCTGACTTTC. Residues: CASSDKGSGANVLTF.

For the CDR3, the DNA is TGTGCCAGCAGTTACTCGGCAGGGAACACTGAAGCTTTCTTT. It codes for CASSYSAGNTEAFF. The rearrangement uses TRBV6-5 and TRBJ1-1; D is undetermined. V shed 0 bases and J shed 1 base, with 6 bases lying between them. The CDR3 contains 14 residues. CDR1 and CDR2 (germline): MNHEY, SVGAGI.

The V gene is TRBV6-5, the J gene TRBJ1-5, with 9 bases aligning to TRBD1. The V segment lost 4 bases and the J segment 7 bases; nucleotides outside the gene matches: 5. Germline V gene sequence: CDR1 MNHEY, CDR2 SVGAGI. There are 14 residues in the CDR3. The CDR3 DNA sequence: TGTGCCAGCAGTTCTGGGACAGGGATCCAGCCCCAGCATTTT. This codes for CASSSGTGIQPQHF.

The chain combines TRBV6-7 with TRBJ2-1, with D uncertain. TRBV6-7 is given ORF status, its function remaining uncertain. The CDR3 has 14 residues. The V end was cut by 3 bases, the J end by 5 bases, with 11 bases between. Written as DNA, the CDR3 is TGTGCCAGCAGTTATTGGGGTTTCCACAATGAGCAGTTCTTC. Translated, it gives CASSYWGFHNEQFF.

This clone appeared once. The chain uses TRBV4-1 and TRBJ2-7, with 7 bases identical to TRBD1. Germline V gene data show CDR1 as MGHRA and CDR2 as YSYEKL. The V segment lost 2 bases and the J segment 6 bases; nucleotides outside the gene matches: 1. The CDR3 length is 12 residues. The CDR3 is CASSQTGAEQYF. The CDR3 region has the DNA TGCGCCAGCAGCCAAACAGGGGCCGAGCAGTACTTC.

The chain uses TRBV5-1 and TRBJ2-7; possible D gene TRBD1, 6 bases. The CDR3 consists of 13 residues. The germline CDR1 and CDR2 sequences are SGHRS and YFSETQ. V lost 2 bases, J lost 2 bases, and 8 bases lay in between. CDR3 nucleotides: TGCGCCAGCAGCTTTGAGGGGGCCTACGAGCAGTACTTC. Amino acid sequence: CASSFEGAYEQYF.

The chain carries TRBV27 and TRBJ2-7; D might be TRBD2 (5 bases). CDR3 length equals 12 residues. In germline, CDR1 is MNHEY, CDR2 SMNVEV (reference sequence). The ends were cut back, 5 bases at V and 7 bases at J, with 12 bases in the middle. CDR3 protein: CASSLRGEEQYF. The CDR3 nucleotides are TGTGCCAGCAGTCTACGGGGTGAGGAGCAGTACTTC.

The V and J genes are TRBV4-3 and TRBJ2-7, with D possibly TRBD2 on 6 matching bases. The CDR3 runs to 15 residues. CDR1 is LGHNA, CDR2 YSLEER, per germline. V was clipped by 0 bases and J by 3 bases, with 12 bases between them. The CDR3 bases are TGCGCCAGCAGCCAAGACCAGGGAGGTCTCTACGAGCAGTACTTC. It specifies CASSQDQGGLYEQYF.

This clone appeared once. This chain joins TRBV10-2 and TRBJ2-3; either TRBD1 or TRBD2 may fit D (6 bases each). From germline, CDR1 is WSHSY and CDR2 SAAADI. This CDR3 spans 17 amino acids. V lost 0 bases to trimming and J lost 1 base, with 14 bases between them. This CDR3 is CASSESKVGGRTDTQYF. CDR3 nucleotides: TGCGCCAGCAGTGAGTCGAAGGTCGGGGGCCGCACAGATACGCAGTATTTT.